Below, 12 T cell receptor beta chains from the same sample are listed, as sequenced in a study of blood T cell repertoires in COVID-19. This table comes from immunoSEQ multiplex PCR, and its TCRdb copy is limited to in-frame clones, with some not included. The sample yields about 230,000 clones, around four fifths seen once. Sequenced: peripheral blood. These receptors came from a woman aged 65 to 85 with active or convalescent COVID-19.

The chain carries TRBV19 and TRBJ2-5; tentative D call: TRBD2 (7 bases). V was trimmed by 3 bases and J by 4 bases, leaving 12 bases between them. CDR1 and CDR2 from the germline V gene are LNHDA and SQIVND (reference sequence). The CDR3 totals 14 residues. The CDR3 reads CASSIGGGAETQYF. CDR3 DNA: TGTGCCAGTAGTATTGGGGGGGGCGCAGAGACCCAGTACTTC.

V usage is TRBV4-3 and J usage is TRBJ1-3; D perhaps matches TRBD1 (6 bases). Trimming removed 3 bases at V and 4 bases at J, with 16 bases between. The germline gives CDR1 LGHNA, CDR2 YSLEER. The CDR3 sequence is 16 residues long. The CDR3 DNA follows: TGCGCCAGCAGCCAGCTCTCCCACAGGGAGGGAAACACCATATATTTT. Translating it yields CASSQLSHREGNTIYF.

The chain uses TRBV10-1 and TRBJ2-3; 9 bases map to TRBD2. The CDR3 consists of 15 residues. After removal of 3 bases from V and 5 bases from J, the junction contained 6 bases not matched to a gene. Germline-derived CDR1 and CDR2 are WNHNN and SYGVQD (reference sequence). The CDR3 region is CASSDSGRVGDTQYF. In nucleotides, the CDR3 is TGCGCCAGCAGTGATAGCGGGAGAGTGGGAGATACGCAGTATTTT.

The V call is TRBV30, the J call TRBJ2-3; D may be TRBD2 (5 bases). With 3 bases removed from V and 6 bases from J, the gap between germline ends came to 13 bases. This CDR3 contains 13 residues. Per germline, CDR1 GTSNPN and CDR2 SVGIG (reference sequence). This CDR3 is CAWRGRGADTQYF. CDR3 DNA sequence: TGTGCCTGGAGGGGCCGGGGAGCGGATACGCAGTATTTT.

The chain carries TRBV23-1 and TRBJ1-6, with D tentatively TRBD1 (6 bases). TRBV23-1 is an ORF, and what it does is uncertain. Trimming shortened V by 3 bases and J by 9 bases, and 18 bases separated the two germline ends. The CDR3 totals 16 residues. CDR3 bases: TGCGCCAGCAGTCACCTCTTCGCCCAGGGGAGTTCACCCCTCCACTTT. As protein: CASSHLFAQGSSPLHF.

About this clone: At one end the junction does not follow the germline gene, possibly because of a read error. The chain combines TRBV19 with TRBJ1-1; 8 bases are shared with TRBD1. This CDR3 comprises 14 residues. CDR1 and CDR2 (germline): LNHDA, SQIVND (reference sequence). This chain's CDR3 is CASSRRQGNAEAFF. In DNA, the CDR3 is TGTGCCAGTAGTAGGAGACAGGGGAACGCTGAAGCTTTCTTT.

This clone was observed a handful of times. The rearrangement joins TRBV6-6 to TRBJ1-5, with unresolved D. Deletions cut 0 bases from V and 0 bases from J, with 3 bases between. The length of the CDR3 is 14 residues. CDR1 and CDR2 (germline): MNHNY, SVGAGI (reference sequence). CDR3 in DNA: TGTGCCAGCAGTTACTCGGCTAGCAATCAGCCCCAGCATTTT. Translating gives CASSYSASNQPQHF.

The rearrangement joins TRBV2 to TRBJ1-3; 7 bases match TRBD1. This CDR3 has 15 amino acids. Germline values: CDR1 SNHLY, CDR2 FYNNEI. The V segment lost 5 bases and the J segment 3 bases; nucleotides outside the gene matches: 7. The CDR3 DNA reads as TGTGCCAGCAGTCCACAGGGGATCGATGGAAACACCATATATTTT. This sequence encodes CASSPQGIDGNTIYF. Based on the CDR3 plus reference TRBV2 and TRBJ1-3, the full variable domain is EPEVTQTPSHQVTQMGQEVILRCVPISNHLYFYWYRQILGQKVEFLVSFYNNEISEKSEIFDDQFSVERPDGSNFTLKIRSTKLEDSAMYFCASSPQGIDGNTIYFGEGSWLTVV.

The V gene is TRBV19, the J gene TRBJ1-1; TRBD1 matches 8 bases. Germline V gene lookup returns CDR1 LNHDA and CDR2 SQIVND (reference sequence). Trimming took 1 base from V and 11 from J; bases not matched to a gene: 6. The CDR3 extends over 13 amino acids. CDR3: CASSIARTGFAFF. In DNA, the CDR3 is TGTGCCAGTAGTATAGCCAGGACAGGGTTCGCTTTCTTT.

The chain joins TRBV18 to TRBJ1-2, with unresolved D. V was cut by 0 bases and J by 3 bases, with 8 bases left in between. The CDR3 has 14 amino acids. Germline V CDR1 and CDR2: KGHSH, LQKENI. CDR3 sequence: CASSPPRTDYGYTF. The CDR3 nucleotides read TGTGCCAGCTCACCACCGAGGACTGACTATGGCTACACCTTC. The full variable domain, completed using reference TRBV18 and TRBJ1-2, is NAGVMQNPRHLVRRRGQEARLRCSPMKGHSHVYWYRQLPEEGLKFMVYLQKENIIDESGMPKERFSAEFPKEGPSILRIQQVVRGDSAAYFCASSPPRTDYGYTFGSGTRLTVV.

A few counts support this clone. The rearrangement joins TRBV5-1 to TRBJ1-1, with TRBD1 as a possible D gene (5 bases). V was cut by 1 base and J by 2 bases, with 12 bases left in between. Germline V gene sequence: CDR1 SGHRS, CDR2 YFSETQ. CDR3 length: 15 residues. Here the CDR3 reads CASSLLDSANTEAFF. DNA of the CDR3: TGCGCCAGCAGCTTGCTAGACAGTGCCAACACTGAAGCTTTCTTT.

The DNA for the CDR3 is TGTGCCAGCAGGATAAGGACAGGGAAGTACAATGAGCAGTTCTTC. This gives the protein CASRIRTGKYNEQFF. This chain joins TRBV6-5 and TRBJ2-1, with 8 bases fitting TRBD1. V lost 6 bases, J lost 4 bases, and 8 bases stayed unmatched. This CDR3 region has 15 residues. The germline gives CDR1 MNHEY, CDR2 SVGAGI.